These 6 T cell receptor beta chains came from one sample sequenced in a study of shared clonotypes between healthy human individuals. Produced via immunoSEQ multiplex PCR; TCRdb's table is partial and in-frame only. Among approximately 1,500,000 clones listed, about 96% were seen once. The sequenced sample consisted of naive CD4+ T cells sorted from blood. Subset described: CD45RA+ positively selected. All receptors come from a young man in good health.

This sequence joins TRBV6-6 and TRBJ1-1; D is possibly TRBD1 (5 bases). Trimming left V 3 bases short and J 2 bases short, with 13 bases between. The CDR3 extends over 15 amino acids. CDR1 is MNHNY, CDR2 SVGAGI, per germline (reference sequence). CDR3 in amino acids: CASSYTGTGNTEAFF. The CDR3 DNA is TGTGCCAGCAGTTATACCGGGACGGGTAACACTGAAGCTTTCTTT.

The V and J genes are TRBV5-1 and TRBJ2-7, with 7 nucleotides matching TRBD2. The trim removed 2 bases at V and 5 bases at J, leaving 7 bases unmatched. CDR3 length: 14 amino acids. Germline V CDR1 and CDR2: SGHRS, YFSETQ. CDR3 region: CASSFAGDRNEQYF. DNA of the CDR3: TGCGCCAGCAGCTTTGCGGGAGATAGGAACGAGCAGTACTTC.

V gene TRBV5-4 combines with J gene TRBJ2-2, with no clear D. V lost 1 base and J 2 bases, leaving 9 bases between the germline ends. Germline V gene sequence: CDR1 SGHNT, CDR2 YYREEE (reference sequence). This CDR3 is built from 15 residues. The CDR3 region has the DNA TGTGCCAGCAGCTTGATGGCAGGCAACACCGGGGAGCTGTTTTTT. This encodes CASSLMAGNTGELFF.

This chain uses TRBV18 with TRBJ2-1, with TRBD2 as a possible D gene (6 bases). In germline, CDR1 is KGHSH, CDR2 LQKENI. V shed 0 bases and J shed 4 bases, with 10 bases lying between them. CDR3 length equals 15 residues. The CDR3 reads CASSPPVAEYNEQFF. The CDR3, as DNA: TGTGCCAGCTCACCACCAGTAGCGGAGTACAATGAGCAGTTCTTC.

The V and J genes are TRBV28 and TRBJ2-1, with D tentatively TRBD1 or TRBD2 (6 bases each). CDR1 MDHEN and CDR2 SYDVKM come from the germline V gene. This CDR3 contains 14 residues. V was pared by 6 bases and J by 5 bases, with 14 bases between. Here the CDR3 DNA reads TGTGCCAGCAGGTCTCAAGGGGGGCACAATGAGCAGTTCTTC. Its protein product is CASRSQGGHNEQFF.

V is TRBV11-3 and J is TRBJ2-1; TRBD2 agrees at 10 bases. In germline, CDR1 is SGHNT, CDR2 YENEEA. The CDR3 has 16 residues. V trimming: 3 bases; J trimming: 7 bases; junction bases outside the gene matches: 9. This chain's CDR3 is CASSFGLAGARNEQFF. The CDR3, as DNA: TGTGCCAGCAGCTTCGGTCTAGCGGGAGCTCGGAATGAGCAGTTCTTC. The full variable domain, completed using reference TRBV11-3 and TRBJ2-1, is EAGVVQSPRYKIIEKKQPVAFWCNPISGHNTLYWYLQNLGQGPELLIRYENEEAVDDSQLPKDRFSAERLKGVDSTLKIQPAELGDSAVYLCASSFGLAGARNEQFFGPGTRLTVL.